One T cell receptor beta chain is described in this entry. This record belongs to a study of cytomegalovirus exposure and HLA in healthy donors. Germline V gene lookup returns CDR1 MDHEN and CDR2 SYDVKM. This CDR3 region has 14 residues. Germline trimming cut 5 bases from V and 4 bases from J; bases unmatched to any gene: 7. Profiling relied on immunoSEQ multiplex PCR, and the TCRdb table lists in-frame clones only, not all of them. Of about 76,000 clones listed, 94% were seen once; the top ten hold 0.5% to 0.65%. This TCR was sampled from a woman aged 18-29 years in good health and CMV-seronegative. This sequence joins TRBV28 and TRBJ1-2; 7 positions match TRBD1. Sequenced: PBMCs. CDR3 coding DNA: TGTGCCAGCAGTAGGTCCGACAGGGTCTATGGCTACACCTTC. Its translation is CASSRSDRVYGYTF.